This passage covers 2 T cell receptor beta chains from one sample sequenced in a study of blood T cell repertoires in COVID-19. The table came from immunoSEQ multiplex PCR; TCRdb's copy has only in-frame clones and leaves some out. The table has hundreds of thousands of clones, about nine tenths seen once. Sequenced material: peripheral blood. These TCRs come from a woman between 18 and 30 years old with acute or convalescent COVID-19.

The chain uses TRBV7-2 and TRBJ2-2; no definite D call. Trimming took 5 bases from V and 6 from J, leaving 7 bases between them. CDR1 and CDR2 (germline): SGHTA, FQGNSA. The CDR3 has 12 amino acids. In DNA, the CDR3 is TGTGCCAGCAGCCTCCCTCCCGGGGAGCTGTTTTTT. Protein product: CASSLPPGELFF. The whole variable domain, remainder taken from reference TRBV7-2 and TRBJ2-2, is GAGVSQSPSNKVTEKGKDVELRCDPISGHTALYWYRQSLGQGLEFLIYFQGNSAPDKSGLPSDRFSAERTGGSVSTLTIQRTQQEDSAVYLCASSLPPGELFFGEGSRLTVL.

This chain joins TRBV21-1 and TRBJ2-6; no check of the table's D call, TRBD1, against the DNA was made. TRBV21-1 is a pseudogene segment. This CDR3 is 19 amino acids long. CDR3 loop: CASSKALGQATSGANVLTF. DNA for the CDR3: TGTGCCAGCAGCAAAGCCTTGGGACAGGCGACCTCTGGGGCCAACGTCCTGACTTTC.